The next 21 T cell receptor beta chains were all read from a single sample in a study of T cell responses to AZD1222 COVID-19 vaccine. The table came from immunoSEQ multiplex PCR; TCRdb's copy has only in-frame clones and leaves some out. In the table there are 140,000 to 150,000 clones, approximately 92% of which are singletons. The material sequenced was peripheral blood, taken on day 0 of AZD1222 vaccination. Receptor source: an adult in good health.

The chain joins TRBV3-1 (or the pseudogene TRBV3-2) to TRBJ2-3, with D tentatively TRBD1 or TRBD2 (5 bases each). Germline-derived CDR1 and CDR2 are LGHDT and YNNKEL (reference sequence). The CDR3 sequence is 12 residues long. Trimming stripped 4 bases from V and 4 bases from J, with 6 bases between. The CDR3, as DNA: TGTGCCAGCAGCCGAGGGGCAGATACGCAGTATTTT. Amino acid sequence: CASSRGADTQYF.

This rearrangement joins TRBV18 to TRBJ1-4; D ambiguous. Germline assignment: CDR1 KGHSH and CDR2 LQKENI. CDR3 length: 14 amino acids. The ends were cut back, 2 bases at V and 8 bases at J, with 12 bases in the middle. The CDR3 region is CASSPGSAEEKLFF. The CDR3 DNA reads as TGTGCCAGCTCACCAGGGAGTGCGGAGGAAAAACTGTTTTTT.

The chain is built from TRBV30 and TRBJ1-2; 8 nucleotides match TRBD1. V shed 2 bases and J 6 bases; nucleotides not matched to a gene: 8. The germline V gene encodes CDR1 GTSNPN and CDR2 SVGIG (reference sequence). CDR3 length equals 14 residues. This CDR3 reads CAWSPSRTGNGYTF. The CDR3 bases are TGTGCCTGGAGTCCAAGCCGGACAGGGAATGGCTACACCTTC.

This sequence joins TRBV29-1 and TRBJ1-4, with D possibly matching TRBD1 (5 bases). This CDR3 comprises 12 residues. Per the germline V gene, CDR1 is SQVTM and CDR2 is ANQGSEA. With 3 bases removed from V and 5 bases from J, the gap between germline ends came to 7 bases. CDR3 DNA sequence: TGCAGCGTTGAGGGACGGAATGAAAAACTGTTTTTT. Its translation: CSVEGRNEKLFF.

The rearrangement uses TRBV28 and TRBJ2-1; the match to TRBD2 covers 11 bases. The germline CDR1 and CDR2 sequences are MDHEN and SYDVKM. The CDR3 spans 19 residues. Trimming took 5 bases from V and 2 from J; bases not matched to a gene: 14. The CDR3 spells CASSPDLAGGYETYNEQFF. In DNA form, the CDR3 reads TGTGCCAGCAGTCCAGACCTAGCGGGAGGCTATGAGACCTACAATGAGCAGTTCTTC.

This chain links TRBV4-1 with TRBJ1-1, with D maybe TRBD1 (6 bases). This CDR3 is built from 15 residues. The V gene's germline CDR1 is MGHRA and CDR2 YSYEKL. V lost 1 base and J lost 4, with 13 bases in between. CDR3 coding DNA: TGCGCCAGCAGCCAAGTCGATGGGGGCACCACTGAAGCTTTCTTT. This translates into CASSQVDGGTTEAFF.

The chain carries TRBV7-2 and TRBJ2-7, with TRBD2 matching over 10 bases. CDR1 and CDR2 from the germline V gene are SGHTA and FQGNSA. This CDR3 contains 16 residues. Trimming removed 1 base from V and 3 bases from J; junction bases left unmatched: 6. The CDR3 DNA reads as TGTGCCAGCAGCTTAGAGGGGCTAGCGGGGGTCTACGAGCAGTACTTC. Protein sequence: CASSLEGLAGVYEQYF.

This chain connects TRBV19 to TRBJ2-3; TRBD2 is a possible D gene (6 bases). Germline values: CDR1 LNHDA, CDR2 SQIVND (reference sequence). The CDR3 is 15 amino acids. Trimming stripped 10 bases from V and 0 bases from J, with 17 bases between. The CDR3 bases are TGTGCCACCACAGTGGGGGGAGTAAGCACAGATACGCAGTATTTT. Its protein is CATTVGGVSTDTQYF.

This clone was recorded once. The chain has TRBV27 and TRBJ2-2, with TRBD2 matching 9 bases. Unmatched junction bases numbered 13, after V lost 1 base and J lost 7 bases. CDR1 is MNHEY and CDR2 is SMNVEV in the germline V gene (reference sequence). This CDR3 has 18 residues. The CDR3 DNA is TGTGCCAGCAGTTTATACGTAGCGGGAGTAGGAAGAGGCGGGGAGCTGTTTTTT. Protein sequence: CASSLYVAGVGRGGELFF.

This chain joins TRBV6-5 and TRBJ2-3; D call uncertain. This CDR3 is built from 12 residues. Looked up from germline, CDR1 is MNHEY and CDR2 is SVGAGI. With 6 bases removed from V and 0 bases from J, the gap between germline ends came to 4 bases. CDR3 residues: CASSSSTDTQYF. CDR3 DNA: TGTGCCAGCAGCTCTAGCACAGATACGCAGTATTTT.

The CDR3 loop is CASSLKQPQHF. The CDR3 DNA follows: TGTGCCAGCAGTTTAAAACAGCCCCAGCATTTT. The J gene is TRBJ1-5, the V gene TRBV28; D gene uncertain. Germline loops: CDR1 MDHEN, CDR2 SYDVKM. The CDR3 contains 11 residues. V lost 2 bases, J lost 7 bases, and 3 bases lay in between.

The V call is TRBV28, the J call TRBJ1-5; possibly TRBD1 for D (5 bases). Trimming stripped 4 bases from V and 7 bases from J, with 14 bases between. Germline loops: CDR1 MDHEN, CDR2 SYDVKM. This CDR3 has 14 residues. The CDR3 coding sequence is TGTGCCAGCAGTTGGGACCAGGGAAACCAGCCCCAGCATTTT. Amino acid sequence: CASSWDQGNQPQHF.

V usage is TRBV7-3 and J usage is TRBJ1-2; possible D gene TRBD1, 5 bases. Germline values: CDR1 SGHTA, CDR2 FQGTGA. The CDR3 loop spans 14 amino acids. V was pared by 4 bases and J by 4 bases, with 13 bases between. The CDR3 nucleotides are TGTGCCAGCAGCTCAGACTCCGGGGCCTATGGCTACACCTTC. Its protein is CASSSDSGAYGYTF.

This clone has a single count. The CDR3 DNA follows: TGTGCCAGCAGCCATACAGGGGTGCAGTACTTC. This sequence encodes CASSHTGVQYF. This chain uses TRBV3-1 (or the pseudogene TRBV3-2) with TRBJ2-7; 7 nucleotides align to TRBD1. The V gene's germline CDR1 is LGHDT and CDR2 YNNKEL (reference sequence). The CDR3 spans 11 residues. Unmatched junction bases numbered 2, after V lost 3 bases and J lost 9 bases.

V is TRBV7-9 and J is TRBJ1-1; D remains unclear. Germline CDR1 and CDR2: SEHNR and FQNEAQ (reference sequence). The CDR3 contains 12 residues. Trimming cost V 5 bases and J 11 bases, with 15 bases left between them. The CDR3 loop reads CASSPSRGGAFF. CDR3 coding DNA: TGTGCCAGCAGCCCAAGCCGGGGTGGTGCTTTCTTT.

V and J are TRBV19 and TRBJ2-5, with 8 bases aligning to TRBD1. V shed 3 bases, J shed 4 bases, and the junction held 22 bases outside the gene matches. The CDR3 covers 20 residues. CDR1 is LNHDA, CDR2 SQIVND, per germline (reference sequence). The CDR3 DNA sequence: TGTGCCAGTAGTATCCTTCTTAGGACAGGGTTGAGGGGTTCGGGAGAGACCCAGTACTTC. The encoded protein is CASSILLRTGLRGSGETQYF.

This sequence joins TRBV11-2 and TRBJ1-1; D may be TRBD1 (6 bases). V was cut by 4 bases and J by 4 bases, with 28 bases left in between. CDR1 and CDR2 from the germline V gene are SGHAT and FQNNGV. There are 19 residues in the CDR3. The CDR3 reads CASSYTRVLTGLNGTEAFF. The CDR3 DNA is TGTGCCAGCAGCTATACCAGGGTGTTGACAGGACTAAATGGCACTGAAGCTTTCTTT.

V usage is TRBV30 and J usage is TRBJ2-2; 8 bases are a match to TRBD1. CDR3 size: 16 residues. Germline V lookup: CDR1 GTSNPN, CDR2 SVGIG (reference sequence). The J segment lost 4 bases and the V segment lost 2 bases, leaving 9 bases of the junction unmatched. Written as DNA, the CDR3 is TGTGCCTGGAGTATACGAGGGACAGGAGGCACCGGGGAGCTGTTTTTT. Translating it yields CAWSIRGTGGTGELFF.

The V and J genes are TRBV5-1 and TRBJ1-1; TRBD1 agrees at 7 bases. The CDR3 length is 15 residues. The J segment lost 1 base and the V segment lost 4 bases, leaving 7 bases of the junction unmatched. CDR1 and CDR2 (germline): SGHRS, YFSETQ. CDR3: CASSPGQERNTEAFF. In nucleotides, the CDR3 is TGCGCCAGCAGCCCCGGACAGGAACGGAACACTGAAGCTTTCTTT.

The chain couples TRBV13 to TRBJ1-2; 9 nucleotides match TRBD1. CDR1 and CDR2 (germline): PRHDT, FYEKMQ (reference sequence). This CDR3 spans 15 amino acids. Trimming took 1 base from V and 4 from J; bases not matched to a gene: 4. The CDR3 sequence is CASSLVDRGPYGYTF. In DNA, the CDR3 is TGTGCCAGCAGCTTAGTGGACAGGGGCCCCTATGGCTACACCTTC.

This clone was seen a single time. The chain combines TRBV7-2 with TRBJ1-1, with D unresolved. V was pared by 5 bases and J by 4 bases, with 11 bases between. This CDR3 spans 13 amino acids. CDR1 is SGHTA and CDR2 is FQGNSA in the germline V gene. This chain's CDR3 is CASSPRTATEAFF. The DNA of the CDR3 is TGTGCCAGCAGCCCCCGTACGGCCACTGAAGCTTTCTTT.